This T cell receptor beta chain derives from a study of blood T cell repertoires in COVID-19. Some clones are missing from TCRdb's copy, which holds only in-frame ones; the method was immunoSEQ multiplex PCR. The repertoire includes roughly 290,000 clones, about 90% of them detected once, and roughly 1.5% sits in the top ten. Recruitment covered under 25 US areas and drew participants whose ages spanned roughly 18 to 100 years. Cohorts were assigned according to the clinical history that participants reported. The V gene's germline CDR1 is SGDLS and CDR2 YYNGEE. V lost 0 bases to trimming and J lost 2 bases, with 9 bases between them. This CDR3 is 15 amino acids long.

The TCR originated in a young woman with acute COVID-19. Sequenced input: PBMCs or T cells enriched from blood (not recorded which). This sequence joins TRBV9 and TRBJ1-5; possible D gene TRBD1, 5 bases. The CDR3 DNA is TGTGCCAGCAGCGTAGGGGGGGGTGGCAATCAGCCCCAGCATTTT. It codes for CASSVGGGGNQPQHF.